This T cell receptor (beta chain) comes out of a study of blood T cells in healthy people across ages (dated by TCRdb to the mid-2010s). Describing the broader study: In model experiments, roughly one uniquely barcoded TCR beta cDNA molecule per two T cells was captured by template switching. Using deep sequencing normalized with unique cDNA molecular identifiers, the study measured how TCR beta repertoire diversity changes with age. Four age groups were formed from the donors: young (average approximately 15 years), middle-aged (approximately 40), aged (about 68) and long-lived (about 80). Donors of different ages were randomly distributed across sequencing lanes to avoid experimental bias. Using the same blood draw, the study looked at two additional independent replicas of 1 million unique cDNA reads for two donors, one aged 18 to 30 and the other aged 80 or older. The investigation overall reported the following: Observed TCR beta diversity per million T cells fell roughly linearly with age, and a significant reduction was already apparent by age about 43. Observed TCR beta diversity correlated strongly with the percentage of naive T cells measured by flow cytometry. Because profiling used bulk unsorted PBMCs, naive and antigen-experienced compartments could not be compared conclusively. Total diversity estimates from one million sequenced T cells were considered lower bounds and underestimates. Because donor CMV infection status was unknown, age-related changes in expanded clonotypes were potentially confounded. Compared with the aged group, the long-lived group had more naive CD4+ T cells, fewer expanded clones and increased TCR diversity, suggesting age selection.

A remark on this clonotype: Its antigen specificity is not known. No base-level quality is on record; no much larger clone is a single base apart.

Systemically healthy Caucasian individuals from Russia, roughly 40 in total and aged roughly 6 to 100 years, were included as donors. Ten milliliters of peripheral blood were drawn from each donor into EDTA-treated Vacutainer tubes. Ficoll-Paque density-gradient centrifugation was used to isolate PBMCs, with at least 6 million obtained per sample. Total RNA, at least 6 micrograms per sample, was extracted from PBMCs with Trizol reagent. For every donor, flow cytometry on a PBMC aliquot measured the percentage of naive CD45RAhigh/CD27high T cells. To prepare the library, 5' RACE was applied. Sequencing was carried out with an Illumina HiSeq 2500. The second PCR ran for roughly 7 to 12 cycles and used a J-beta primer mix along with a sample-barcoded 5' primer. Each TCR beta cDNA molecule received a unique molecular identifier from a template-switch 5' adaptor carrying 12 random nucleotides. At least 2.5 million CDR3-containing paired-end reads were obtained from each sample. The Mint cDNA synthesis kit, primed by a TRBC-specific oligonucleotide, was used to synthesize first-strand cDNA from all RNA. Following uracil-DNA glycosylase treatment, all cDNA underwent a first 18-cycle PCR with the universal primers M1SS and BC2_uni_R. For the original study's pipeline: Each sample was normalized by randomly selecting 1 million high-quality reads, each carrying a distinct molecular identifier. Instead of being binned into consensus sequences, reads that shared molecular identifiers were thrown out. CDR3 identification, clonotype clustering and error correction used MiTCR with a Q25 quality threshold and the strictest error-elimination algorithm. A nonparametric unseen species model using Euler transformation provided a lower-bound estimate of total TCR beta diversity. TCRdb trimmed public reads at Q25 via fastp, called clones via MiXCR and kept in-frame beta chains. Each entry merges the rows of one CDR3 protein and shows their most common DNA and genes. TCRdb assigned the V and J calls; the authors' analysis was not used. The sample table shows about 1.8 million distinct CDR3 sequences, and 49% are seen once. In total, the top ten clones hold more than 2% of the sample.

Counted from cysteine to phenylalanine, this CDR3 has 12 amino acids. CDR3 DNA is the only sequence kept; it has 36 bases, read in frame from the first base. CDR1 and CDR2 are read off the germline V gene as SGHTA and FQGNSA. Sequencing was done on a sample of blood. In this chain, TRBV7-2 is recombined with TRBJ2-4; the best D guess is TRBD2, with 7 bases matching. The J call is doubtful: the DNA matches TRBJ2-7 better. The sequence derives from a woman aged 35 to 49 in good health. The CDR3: CASSWGGSEQYF. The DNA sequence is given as TGTGCCAGCAGCTGGGGGGGCTCCGAGCAGTACTTC.